This T cell receptor (beta chain) was sequenced for a study of T cell responses to AZD1222 COVID-19 vaccine. Notes on the study in general: At baseline, just a handful of AZD1222 recipients tested seropositive. Repertoire sampling was restricted to post-peak T cell response timepoints. Donors skewed white British and female; clonal diversity was possibly underestimated.

Germline-derived CDR1 and CDR2 are SNHLY and FYNNEI. This CDR3 contains 16 residues. With 6 bases clipped from V and 2 bases from J, the junction kept 5 bases outside the gene matches. Repertoires were generated with immunoSEQ multiplex PCR, while TCRdb's copy carries only in-frame clones and drops some. Counted here are 90,000 to 120,000 clones, 87% occurring once; the ten biggest clones make up roughly 4.3%. As regards this clone: Its antigen is still unknown.

The TCR comes from an adult in good health. Sequenced material: peripheral blood, taken on day 0 of AZD1222 vaccination. This chain connects TRBV2 to TRBJ2-1, with TRBD2 matching over 12 bases. CDR3 amino acids: CASSRLAGEAYNEQFF. The CDR3 DNA follows: TGTGCCAGCAGCAGACTAGCGGGAGAGGCCTACAATGAGCAGTTCTTC.